This T cell receptor (beta chain) was retrieved from a study of control samples from healthy donors and cancer patients. The repertoire was sequenced with immunoSEQ multiplex PCR; TCRdb's copy has only in-frame clones and lacks some. Found here are about 170,000 clones, just over 90% of them singletons; the top ten hold 4.1%. The V segment lost 5 bases and the J segment 4 bases; nucleotides outside the gene matches: 9. This CDR3 comprises 15 residues. Germline assignment: CDR1 SGHTA and CDR2 FQGNSA. Sequenced material: blood. This TCR was sampled from an older woman in good health. The rearrangement joins TRBV7-2 to TRBJ2-7; 9 bases agree with TRBD1. CDR3: CASSRAGTGIYEQYF. The CDR3 nucleotides read TGTGCCAGCAGCAGGGCCGGGACAGGGATTTACGAGCAGTACTTC.